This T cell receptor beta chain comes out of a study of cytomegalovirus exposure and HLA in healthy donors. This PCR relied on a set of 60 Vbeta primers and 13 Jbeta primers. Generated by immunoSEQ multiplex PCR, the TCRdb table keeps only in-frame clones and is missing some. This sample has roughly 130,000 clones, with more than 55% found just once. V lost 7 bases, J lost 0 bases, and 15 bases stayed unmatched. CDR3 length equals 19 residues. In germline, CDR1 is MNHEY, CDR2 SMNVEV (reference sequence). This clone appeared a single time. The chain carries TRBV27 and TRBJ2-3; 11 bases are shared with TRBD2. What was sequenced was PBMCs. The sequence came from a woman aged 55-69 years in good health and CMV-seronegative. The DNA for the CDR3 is TGTGCCAGCACAGACCCCGGGACTAGCGGCACAACTAGCACAGATACGCAGTATTTT. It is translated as CASTDPGTSGTTSTDTQYF.